This entry concerns a single TCR beta chain. This entry is derived from a study of blood T cell repertoires in COVID-19. Study overall: From the United States, Italy and Spain came samples of acute and convalescent COVID-19. Sample material is recorded as cDNA or gDNA derived from T cells, B-cell-depleted T cells, or PBMCs.

The CDR3 is 15 amino acids. Germline assignment: CDR1 ENHRY and CDR2 SYGVKD. V was pared by 4 bases and J by 2 bases, with 12 bases between. Per the authors' pipeline: How many nucleated cells were present was estimated from reference gene primer amplification. Profiling relied on immunoSEQ multiplex PCR, and the TCRdb table lists in-frame clones only, not all of them. V and J calls and clone size are given by that table; D and trimming were obtained from the DNA. The table shows about 54,000 clones, with about nine tenths occurring only once. The chain has TRBV10-3 and TRBJ1-3; D perhaps matches TRBD1 (6 bases). The sequencing input was peripheral blood. This clonotype was sampled from a woman between 40 and 50 years old with active COVID-19. CDR3 residues: CAISGSGAPGNTIYF. For the CDR3, the DNA is TGTGCCATCAGTGGTTCAGGGGCTCCTGGAAACACCATATATTTT.